This entry features one TCR beta chain sequence. This CDR3 has 12 residues. The V end lost 5 bases, the J end lost 3 bases, and 9 bases lay between the germline ends. CDR1 and CDR2 (germline): DFQATT, SNEGSKA (reference sequence). The sample is drawn from a study of response to subunit inactivated influenza vaccine. One entry per CDR3 protein results from TCRdb running MiXCR on the RT-PCR reads. The table lists more than 450,000 distinct CDR3 sequences, about 11% of them singletons, with about 11% in the top ten. The sample was also linked to a second study, of T cells expressing NK-cell markers. That study reports: As the method of synthesis, 5'RACE template switching with UMIs yielded TCR beta cDNA. Obtained from sorted CD3+CD56+NKG2C+, CD3+CD56+NKG2C- and CD3+CD56-NKG2C+ T cells were the TCR beta repertoires. One of the eight sequenced donors was seronegative, whereas the other seven were HCMV-seropositive. NKG2C+ dominant clonotypes from several donors made up roughly 1.0-7.0% of CD8+ T cells.

This chain connects TRBV20-1 to TRBJ2-3, with D uncertain. This TCR derives from a man between 50 and 59 years old who received an inactivated influenza vaccine. The sample here was PBMCs from blood, taken on the day of vaccination. CDR3 in DNA: TGCAGTGCTGAAGCGAGAACAGATACGCAGTATTTT. This codes for CSAEARTDTQYF.